Listed here are 10 T cell receptor beta chains from one sample, sequenced in a study of blood T cell repertoires in COVID-19. The repertoire was sequenced with immunoSEQ multiplex PCR; TCRdb's copy has only in-frame clones and lacks some. In the table there are 150,000 to 200,000 clones, around 86% of which are singletons. Sequencing used peripheral blood. The origin of the receptors is a woman of 80 years or more in a cohort sampled during active or convalescent COVID-19.

The chain uses TRBV6-5 and TRBJ1-2; the D gene is possibly TRBD1 (6 bases). The germline V gene has CDR1 MNHEY and CDR2 SVGAGI. V was cut by 8 bases and J by 2 bases, with 15 bases left in between. This CDR3 comprises 14 residues. This CDR3 reads CASRGGSANYGYTF. DNA of the CDR3: TGTGCCAGCCGGGGGGGCAGCGCAAACTATGGCTACACCTTC.

This rearrangement joins TRBV10-3 to TRBJ2-7, with TRBD1 matching 11 bases. V shed 10 bases and J 4 bases; nucleotides not matched to a gene: 9. CDR1 is ENHRY and CDR2 is SYGVKD in the germline V gene. This CDR3 is 14 amino acids long. CDR3 DNA sequence: TGTGCCACCTTTCCGGGACAGGGGGAGTACGAGCAGTACTTC. It specifies CATFPGQGEYEQYF.

In its sample, this clone was seen once. This sequence joins TRBV19 and TRBJ1-5, with TRBD1 as a possible D gene (5 bases). This CDR3 has 13 amino acids. Germline V CDR1 and CDR2: LNHDA, SQIVND (reference sequence). Trimming removed 7 bases at V and 7 bases at J, with 14 bases between. CDR3: CASNRGNYQPQHF. CDR3 sequence (DNA): TGTGCCAGTAATCGGGGGAATTACCAGCCCCAGCATTTT.

The chain recombines TRBV3-1 (or the pseudogene TRBV3-2) with TRBJ2-2, with TRBD2 matching over 7 bases. V gave up 4 bases and J gave up 3 bases; unmatched junction bases: 8. This CDR3 is 16 amino acids long. Germline lookup yields CDR1 LGHDT and CDR2 YNNKEL (reference sequence). The CDR3 DNA follows: TGTGCCAGCAGCCTACTTGGGGGGGAGGACACCGGGGAGCTGTTTTTT. Encoded protein: CASSLLGGEDTGELFF.

The chain recombines TRBV10-2 with TRBJ1-4; D gene unclear. This CDR3 contains 13 residues. The germline V and J ends were trimmed by 6 bases and 5 bases, with 10 bases remaining between them. CDR1 and CDR2 (germline): WSHSY, SAAADI. In DNA, the CDR3 is TGCGCCAGCAGAAGCGAAGTGAATGAAAAACTGTTTTTT. As protein: CASRSEVNEKLFF.

This sequence joins TRBV10-3 and TRBJ2-3; 7 bases are a match to TRBD1. This CDR3 is 16 amino acids long. Germline values: CDR1 ENHRY, CDR2 SYGVKD. Trimming took 2 bases from V and 4 from J; bases not matched to a gene: 9. The CDR3 DNA reads TGTGCCATCAGTGAGACAGGGGCGTCAATCGCAGATACGCAGTATTTT. Translating gives CAISETGASIADTQYF.

The chain uses TRBV6-6 and TRBJ2-7; TRBD1 agrees at 8 bases. The CDR3 is made up of 13 amino acids. Germline lookup yields CDR1 MNHNY and CDR2 SVGAGI (reference sequence). Germline trimming cut 2 bases from V and 6 bases from J; bases unmatched to any gene: 3. The CDR3 spells CASSYTTGVEQYV. CDR3 sequence (DNA): TGTGCCAGCAGTTACACGACAGGGGTCGAGCAGTACGTC.

The CDR3 here is CAISEKRTSGGGFTDTQYF. DNA of the CDR3: TGTGCCATCAGTGAGAAACGGACTAGCGGGGGGGGTTTCACAGATACGCAGTATTTT. The chain joins TRBV10-3 to TRBJ2-3; 15 bases are shared with TRBD2. Germline CDR1 is ENHRY and CDR2 is SYGVKD. V was pared by 2 bases and J by 2 bases, with 8 bases of the junction left unmatched. The CDR3 runs to 19 residues.

V usage is TRBV9 and J usage is TRBJ1-1, with 8 bases identical to TRBD1. The CDR3 is 14 residues long. Looked up from germline, CDR1 is SGDLS and CDR2 is YYNGEE. With V trimmed by 5 bases and J by 1 base, 4 bases remained unmatched. CDR3 protein: CASRKTGGNTEAFF. In DNA, the CDR3 is TGTGCCAGCAGAAAAACAGGGGGGAACACTGAAGCTTTCTTT. The variable domain in full, with the rest retrieved from reference TRBV9 and TRBJ1-1, is DSGVTQTPKHLITATGQRVTLRCSPRSGDLSVYWYQQSLDQGLQFLIQYYNGEERAKGNILERFSAQQFPDLHSELNLSSLELGDSALYFCASRKTGGNTEAFFGQGTRLTVV.

A few counts support this clone. The J gene is TRBJ1-1, the V gene TRBV19; 8 bases are a match to TRBD1. After removal of 3 bases from V and 0 bases from J, the junction contained 6 bases not matched to a gene. The CDR3 is 16 amino acids. The germline V gene has CDR1 LNHDA and CDR2 SQIVND (reference sequence). The CDR3 nucleotides are TGTGCCAGTAGTATCCGACAGGGGTCGTTGAACACTGAAGCTTTCTTT. The encoded protein is CASSIRQGSLNTEAFF.